Below are 9 T cell receptor beta chains sequenced from a single sample in a study of Ad26.COV2.S vaccination and SARS-CoV-2 variants. TCRdb keeps only in-frame clones here, not all; method: immunoSEQ multiplex PCR. The sample gives more than 300,000 clones, around 89% of which show up once; approximately 5% is in the top ten. Documented treatment: 15 to 20 received Ad26.COV2.S at low or high dose, single or two shots; five or six received placebo; per-sample allocation not given. Following the first vaccine or placebo injection, samples were taken on day 63. The specimen was peripheral blood, collected in a trial of Ad26.COV2.S vaccine versus placebo. Receptor source: a person between 18 and 60 years old who received the Ad26.COV2.S COVID-19 vaccine or a placebo.

This chain links TRBV10-3 with TRBJ2-3; the D is unclear. The CDR3 totals 12 residues. Trimming left V 3 bases short and J 2 bases short, with 3 bases between. The germline gives CDR1 ENHRY, CDR2 SYGVKD. The chain's CDR3 is CAISDDTDTQYF. In DNA form, the CDR3 reads TGTGCCATCAGTGACGACACAGATACGCAGTATTTT.

The chain combines TRBV29-1 with TRBJ1-3; D remains ambiguous. The CDR3 spans 13 residues. CDR1 and CDR2 from the germline V gene are SQVTM and ANQGSEA. Trimming took 7 bases from V and 0 from J, leaving 10 bases between them. The CDR3 spells CSAQPTSGNTIYF. The CDR3 bases are TGCAGCGCTCAGCCCACCTCTGGAAACACCATATATTTT.

This clone appeared a single time. The CDR3 DNA reads as TGTGCCATCAGTGTGCAGGGGGAAGGCGGGGAGCTGTTTTTT. This translates into CAISVQGEGGELFF. The rearrangement links TRBV10-3 to TRBJ2-2; 7 nucleotides match TRBD1. The V gene's germline CDR1 is ENHRY and CDR2 SYGVKD. The CDR3 runs 14 residues. V lost 4 bases to trimming and J lost 7 bases; unmatched junction nucleotides: 6.

J is TRBJ2-7 and V is TRBV5-5; D perhaps matches TRBD1 (5 bases). The CDR3 consists of 14 residues. CDR1 and CDR2 (germline): SGHKS, YYEKEE (reference sequence). V shed 0 bases and J shed 6 bases, with 13 bases lying between them. This chain's CDR3 is CASSLDTWGSEQYF. The CDR3 DNA is TGTGCCAGCAGCTTGGACACGTGGGGCTCCGAGCAGTACTTC.

The chain recombines TRBV6-5 with TRBJ1-2; D not certain. The CDR3 is made up of 15 amino acids. V lost 4 bases and J lost 0, with 12 bases in between. Germline V gives CDR1 MNHEY, CDR2 SVGAGI. The CDR3 protein is CASSSEGFSNYGYTF. CDR3 bases: TGTGCCAGCAGTTCGGAGGGATTTTCTAACTATGGCTACACCTTC.

The genes are TRBV7-9 and TRBJ2-5; 9 nucleotides agree with TRBD1. The germline V gene has CDR1 SEHNR and CDR2 FQNEAQ (reference sequence). The CDR3 is 15 amino acids. V shed 1 base and J 3 bases; nucleotides not matched to a gene: 3. The CDR3 reads CASSLVGDREETQYF. The CDR3 DNA is TGTGCCAGCAGCTTAGTAGGGGACAGGGAAGAGACCCAGTACTTC.

V and J are TRBV10-1 and TRBJ2-1; D is tentatively TRBD1 or TRBD2 (6 bases each). With 2 bases removed from V and 0 bases from J, the gap between germline ends came to 11 bases. From germline, CDR1 is WNHNN and CDR2 SYGVQD (reference sequence). The CDR3 length is 16 residues. CDR3 sequence reads: CASSEPGASSYNEQFF. The CDR3 coding sequence is TGCGCCAGCAGTGAGCCGGGGGCTAGCTCCTACAATGAGCAGTTCTTC.

The chain combines TRBV2 with TRBJ2-7, with TRBD1 identical over 9 bases. Germline V CDR1 and CDR2: SNHLY, FYNNEI. J was trimmed by 0 bases and V by 7 bases; bases with no gene match: 4. The CDR3 runs to 14 residues. The CDR3 nucleotides are TGTGCCAGCACTTTGGACAGGGGCTCCTACGAGCAGTACTTC. This codes for CASTLDRGSYEQYF.

V gene TRBV19 combines with J gene TRBJ1-2, with no clear D. Germline V gene sequence: CDR1 LNHDA, CDR2 SQIVND (reference sequence). V was cut by 3 bases and J by 7 bases, with 15 bases left in between. This CDR3 has 14 amino acids. The CDR3 region is CASSISTVATGYTF. CDR3 in DNA: TGTGCCAGTAGTATCTCAACCGTCGCTACTGGCTACACCTTC.